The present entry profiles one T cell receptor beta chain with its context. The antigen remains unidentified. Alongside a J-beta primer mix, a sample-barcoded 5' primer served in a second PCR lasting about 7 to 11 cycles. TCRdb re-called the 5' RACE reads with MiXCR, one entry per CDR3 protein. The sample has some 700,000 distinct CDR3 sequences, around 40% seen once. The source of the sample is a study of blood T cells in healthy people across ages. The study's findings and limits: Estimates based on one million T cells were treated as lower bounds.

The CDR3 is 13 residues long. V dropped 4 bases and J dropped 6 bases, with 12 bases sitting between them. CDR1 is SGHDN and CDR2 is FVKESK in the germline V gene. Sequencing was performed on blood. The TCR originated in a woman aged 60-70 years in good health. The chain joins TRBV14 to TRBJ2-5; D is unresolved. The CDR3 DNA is TGTGCCAGCAGCCGGCTCTCGGCGAAGACCCAGTACTTC. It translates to CASSRLSAKTQYF.